This TCR beta chain was retrieved from a study of blood T cell repertoires in COVID-19. Looking at the study overall: Sites in the United States, Italy and Spain provided acute and convalescent COVID-19 samples. From T cells, B-cell-depleted T cells, or PBMCs came the material, which was cDNA or gDNA.

Some clones are missing from TCRdb's copy, which holds only in-frame ones; the method was immunoSEQ multiplex PCR. Among about 69,000 clones listed, roughly 80% were seen once. The CDR3 is 12 residues long. CDR1 LNHDA and CDR2 SQIVND come from the germline V gene (reference sequence). The V end lost 5 bases, the J end lost 2 bases, and 6 bases lay between the germline ends. The V call is TRBV19, the J call TRBJ1-2; D unclear. The sequence came from a man aged 55 to 69 with acute or convalescent COVID-19. Source material: peripheral blood. This CDR3 is CASSFRNYGYTF. Written as DNA, the CDR3 is TGTGCCAGTAGTTTCAGGAACTATGGCTACACCTTC.